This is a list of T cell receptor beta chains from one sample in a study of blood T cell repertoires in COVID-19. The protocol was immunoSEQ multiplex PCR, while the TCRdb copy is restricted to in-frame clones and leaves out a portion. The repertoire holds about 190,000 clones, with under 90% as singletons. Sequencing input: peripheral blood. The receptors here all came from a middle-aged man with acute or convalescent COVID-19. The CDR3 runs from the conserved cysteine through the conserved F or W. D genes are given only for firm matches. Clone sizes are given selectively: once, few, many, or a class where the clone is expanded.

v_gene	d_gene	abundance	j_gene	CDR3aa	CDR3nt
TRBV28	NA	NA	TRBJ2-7	CASSLFPGYPYEQYF	TGTGCCAGCAGTTTATTTCCAGGGTACCCCTACGAGCAGTACTTC
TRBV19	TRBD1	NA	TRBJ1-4	CASRRQGTNEKLFF	TGTGCCAGTAGGAGACAGGGCACTAATGAAAAACTGTTTTTT
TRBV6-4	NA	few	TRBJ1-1	CARQGTEAFF	TGTGCCAGACAGGGAACTGAAGCTTTCTTT
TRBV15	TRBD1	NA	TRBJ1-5	CATSGDSSNQPQHF	TGTGCCACCAGCGGGGACAGTAGCAATCAGCCCCAGCATTTT
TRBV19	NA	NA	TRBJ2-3	CASSMWSSSTDTQYF	TGTGCCAGTAGTATGTGGAGTAGCAGCACAGATACGCAGTATTTT
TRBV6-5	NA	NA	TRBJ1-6	CASGTILNSPLHF	TGTGCCAGCGGGACAATTCTTAATTCACCCCTCCACTTT
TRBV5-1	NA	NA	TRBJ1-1	CASSQGQPNTEAFF	TGCGCCAGCAGCCAGGGACAACCAAACACTGAAGCTTTCTTT
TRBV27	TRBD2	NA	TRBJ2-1	CASSLSIPIEAGGPVNEQFF	TGTGCCAGCAGTTTATCCATCCCCATCGAAGCGGGGGGGCCAGTCAATGAGCAGTTCTTC
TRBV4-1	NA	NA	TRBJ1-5	CASSQVSGGNQPQHF	TGCGCCAGCAGCCAAGTTTCAGGGGGCAATCAGCCCCAGCATTTT
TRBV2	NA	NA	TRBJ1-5	CASSPGVRQPQHF	TGTGCCAGCAGCCCAGGGGTAAGGCAGCCCCAGCATTTT
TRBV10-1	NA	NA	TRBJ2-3	CASSVGQPGTDTQYF	TGCGCCAGCAGTGTTGGACAGCCGGGCACAGATACGCAGTATTTT
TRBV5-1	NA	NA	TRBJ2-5	CASSSGTREETQYF	TGCGCCAGCAGCAGTGGGACAAGAGAAGAGACCCAGTACTTC
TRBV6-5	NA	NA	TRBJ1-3	CASSSQGSGNTIYF	TGTGCCAGCAGTTCGCAGGGGTCCGGAAACACCATATATTTT
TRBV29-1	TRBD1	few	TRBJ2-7	CSVGGQGNNHEQYF	TGCAGCGTTGGGGGACAGGGAAATAACCACGAGCAGTACTTC
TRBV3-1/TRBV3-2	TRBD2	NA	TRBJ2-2	CASSQQRLAGAEGGELFF	TGTGCCAGCAGCCAACAACGACTAGCGGGGGCCGAAGGCGGGGAGCTGTTTTTT
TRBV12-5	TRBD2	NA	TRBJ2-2	CASGSGLAYTGELFF	TGTGCTAGTGGTTCGGGACTAGCGTACACCGGGGAGCTGTTTTTT
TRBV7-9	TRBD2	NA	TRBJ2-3	CASSLRFRTSGGRTDTQYF	TGTGCCAGCAGCTTAAGATTCCGGACTAGCGGGGGTCGGACAGATACGCAGTATTTT
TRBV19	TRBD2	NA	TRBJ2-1	CASSAGGSSYNEQFF	TGTGCCAGTAGTGCGGGGGGGAGCTCCTACAATGAGCAGTTCTTC
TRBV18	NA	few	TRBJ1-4	CASSRGQPATNEKLFF	TGTGCCAGCTCACGCGGACAGCCTGCAACTAATGAAAAACTGTTTTTT
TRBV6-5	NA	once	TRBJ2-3	CASTIEDRSTDTQYF	TGTGCCAGCACCATCGAGGACAGAAGCACAGATACGCAGTATTTT
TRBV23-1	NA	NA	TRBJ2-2	CVHFRGANTGELFF	TGCGTACATTTCAGGGGAGCGAACACCGGGGAGCTGTTTTTT
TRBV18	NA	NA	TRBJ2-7	CASSPGGLTNEQYF	TGTGCCAGCTCACCAGGTGGACTGACCAACGAGCAGTACTTC
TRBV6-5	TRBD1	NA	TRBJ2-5	CASTATGGETQYF	TGTGCCAGCACCGCGACAGGGGGGGAGACCCAGTACTTC
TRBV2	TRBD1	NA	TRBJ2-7	CASRTGQLSYEQYF	TGTGCCAGCAGGACGGGACAGCTTAGCTACGAGCAGTACTTC
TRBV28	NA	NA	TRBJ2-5	CASSSHGEGIQETQYF	TGTGCCAGCAGTTCCCACGGGGAAGGGATCCAAGAGACCCAGTACTTC
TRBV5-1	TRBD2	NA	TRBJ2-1	CASSGRVRNEQFF	TGCGCCAGCAGCGGGAGGGTTAGGAATGAGCAGTTCTTC
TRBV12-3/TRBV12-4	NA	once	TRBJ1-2	CASSFPGNYGYTF	TGTGCCAGCAGTTTCCCAGGGAACTATGGCTACACCTTC